Here is one T cell receptor beta chain with its context. The clone's antigen remains unknown. No base quality information exists; no much larger clone differs at one position. Within the sample, other DNA sequences also encode this same CDR3. Another Seattle source contributed samples from volunteer blood donors who had recovered from COVID-19. The collaborating institutions used their own protocols to collect whole blood in K2EDTA tubes. Collaborator samples were shipped for TCRbeta analysis as frozen whole blood, isolated PBMCs, or DNA extracted from either sample type. This record belongs to a study of blood T cell repertoires in COVID-19 (dated by TCRdb to about 2020). Some background on the complete study: The collaborator samples originated in the United States, Italy and Spain and spanned the acute and convalescent phases of COVID-19. Samples came from the ongoing ImmuneRACE study (first 160 participants) plus 1,254 subjects from 6 global collaborators. Deeply sampled blood TCRbeta repertoires from subjects exposed to, actively infected with, or recovered from COVID-19 were included in the dataset. The repertoires were made available in a free public database intended to serve as a resource for research on the immune response to SARS-CoV-2. The prospective study material was composed of cDNA or gDNA derived from T cells, B-cell-depleted T cells, or PBMCs. Where available, HLA class I and class II types were obtained from metadata supplied by the sample provider rather than from assay-based typing. Sample metadata almost always included a de-identified subject ID, COVID-19 status, age in years and sex.

Here is what the overall study found, with its caveats: The amount of clinical and demographic metadata varied by source and participant and was provided uncurated.

The cysteine opens and the phenylalanine closes a CDR3 of 15 amino acids. The read is trimmed to its CDR3 DNA, 45 bases read in frame from base 1. V has 4 bases trimmed and J has 0 bases trimmed; junction bases matching no gene number 3. The CDR1 and CDR2 encoded by the germline V gene are MDHEN and SYDVKM. The immunoSEQ Assay, a bias-controlled multiplex PCR, was used to amplify TCRbeta CDR3 regions from genomic DNA. In the source study's methods: Within the assay, amplification of reference gene primers was used to estimate how many nucleated cells each sample contained. Sequence reads were collapsed and filtered to measure the absolute abundance of every unique TCRbeta CDR3 rearrangement. For each sample, productive Simpson clonality was calculated as the square root of Simpson's diversity index across productive rearrangements. This immuneACCESS table, as held by TCRdb, lists in-frame sequences with V and J called but not all clones. Of the missing ones, under half trace to an unresolved V gene in checked studies; the others have no known cause. V and J calls plus clone size are reproduced from that table; the DNA served to infer D and trimming. For this sample the table gives over 250,000 clones, of which roughly four fifths were detected only once. Around 10% of the sample is in the top ten clones.

The sequence came from a woman aged 45 to 65 who had recovered from COVID-19. Sequencing was carried out using peripheral blood. The rearranged segments are TRBV28 and TRBJ1-3, with 7 bases in between that match TRBD1. The sequence in DNA is TGTGCCAGCAGTTCCAGGGGGTACTCTGGAAACACCATATATTTT. Its coded protein is CASSSRGYSGNTIYF.